The next 27 T cell receptor beta chains were all read from a single sample in a study of tumor-infiltrating lymphocytes in primary liver carcinoma. A constant-region primer primed TCR beta cDNA synthesis from 400 to 550 ng of total RNA. Generation of the TCR beta libraries relied on three nested multiplex PCR rounds using slightly modified ARM-PCR. In the first two PCR rounds, TRBV1-TRBV30 forward primers were paired with a C-beta reverse primer, and each round lasted roughly 10 cycles. TCRdb called the multiplex PCR reads again in MiXCR, with one record for every CDR3 protein. The table has 55,000 to 65,000 distinct CDR3 sequences, about three quarters seen once. Without any cell sorting, roughly 20-30 mg of bulk tissue yielded co-extracted RNA and DNA. What was sequenced was liver tumor tissue from sampling region 2. Subset in this sample: tumor region T2, inferior pole. All receptors come from a man in his forties with primary liver carcinoma and hepatitis B virus infection.

This clonotype occurred many times. The chain joins TRBV29-1 to TRBJ2-1; unclear D gene. CDR1 and CDR2 from the germline V gene are SQVTM and ANQGSEA. V lost 3 bases to trimming and J lost 9 bases, with 15 bases between them. This CDR3 is 13 amino acids long. CDR3 in DNA: TGCAGCGTTGAGGGCAGCCCTGAAAGTGAGCAGTTCTTC. Its protein product is CSVEGSPESEQFF.

This rearrangement joins TRBV29-1 to TRBJ2-3; no clear D. V was pared by 5 bases and J by 5 bases, with 17 bases between. This CDR3 has 14 amino acids. In germline, CDR1 is SQVTM, CDR2 ANQGSEA. The CDR3 loop reads CSVSGRWRVDTQYF. CDR3 DNA: TGCAGCGTTTCAGGAAGGTGGCGAGTAGATACGCAGTATTTT.

This clonotype was picked up many times. The chain employs TRBV6-6 and TRBJ2-3; D not certain. Germline loops: CDR1 MNHNY, CDR2 SVGAGI (reference sequence). The CDR3 runs to 14 residues. V lost 2 bases and J lost 0, with 6 bases in between. The CDR3, as DNA: TGTGCCAGCAGTTACGTGGACAGCACAGATACGCAGTATTTT. This gives the protein CASSYVDSTDTQYF.

The J gene is TRBJ2-7, the V gene TRBV6-6; 9 bases agree with TRBD1. The CDR3 extends over 14 amino acids. Germline V gene data show CDR1 as MNHNY and CDR2 as SVGAGI (reference sequence). V was clipped by 4 bases and J by 5 bases; unmatched bases: 6. CDR3 residues: CASSFDRGAHEQYF. For the CDR3, the DNA is TGTGCCAGCAGTTTTGACAGGGGGGCCCACGAGCAGTACTTC.

The sample holds a few counts of this clonotype. The junction shows a germline mismatch at one end, possibly a read error. CDR3 sequence: CANRKGLAVGEQYF. CDR3 in DNA: TGTGCCAACAGAAAAGGACTAGCGGTAGGCGAGCAGTATTTC. The V gene is TRBV6-6, the J gene TRBJ2-7, with 10 bases lining up with TRBD2. This CDR3 has 14 amino acids. Germline CDR1 reads MNHNY; CDR2 reads SVGAGI (reference sequence).

Regarding this clonotype: One base away lies a much larger clone, so this may be a sequencing read error. The rearrangement joins TRBV12-3 or TRBV12-4 to TRBJ1-1, with D uncertain. The CDR3 is 14 amino acids. V was clipped by 5 bases and J by 4 bases, with 14 bases between them. CDR3 loop: CASSMEGRVTEAFF. The CDR3 coding sequence is TGTGCCAGCAGTATGGAGGGAAGGGTCACTGAAGCTTTCTTT.

Concerning this clonotype: The germline gene is not matched at one end of the junction; a read error may be the cause. CDR3 DNA sequence: TGTACCATCAGTGAGACAGACAGGGGACATGACAATGAGCAGTTCTTC. It encodes CTISETDRGHDNEQFF. V is TRBV10-3 and J is TRBJ2-1; 8 nucleotides line up with TRBD1. The germline gives CDR1 ENHRY, CDR2 SYGVKD. The CDR3 runs 16 residues.

With respect to this clonotype: One end of the junction is discordant with germline, which a read error may explain. The chain carries TRBV24-1 and TRBJ1-6, with 7 bases that match TRBD1. Germline-derived CDR1 and CDR2 are KGHDR and SFDVKD. The CDR3 contains 15 residues. The CDR3 region has the DNA TGTGCCACCAGTGAAGCTAGACAGGGTGGTTCACCCCTCCACTTC. It encodes CATSEARQGGSPLHF.

On this clonotype: This CDR3 fails to terminate in the conserved phenylalanine or tryptophan, so it likely reflects a read error. The chain employs TRBV6-2 or TRBV6-3 and TRBJ1-5; D unresolved. Per the germline V gene, CDR1 is MNHEY and CDR2 is SVGEGT. Trimming left V 0 bases short and J 7 bases short, with 10 bases between. The CDR3 runs to 14 residues. The CDR3 DNA reads TGTGCCAGCAGTTACTCGGTAGGACGGCAGCCCCAGCATTAT. Translation gives CASSYSVGRQPQHY.

This clonotype was recorded only once. This chain connects TRBV5-5 to TRBJ2-2; D not resolved. The CDR3 totals 15 residues. Per the germline V gene, CDR1 is SGHKS and CDR2 is YYEKEE (reference sequence). The V end lost 2 bases, the J end lost 4 bases, and 12 bases lay between the germline ends. CDR3 sequence: CASSFTVLSTGELFF. CDR3 sequence (DNA): TGTGCCAGCAGCTTTACGGTACTGTCCACCGGGGAGCTGTTTTTT.

Points on this clonotype: Without the conserved terminal phenylalanine or tryptophan, this CDR3 likely stems from a read error. The J gene is TRBJ2-5, the V gene TRBV29-1; the match to TRBD1 covers 8 bases. CDR3 size: 15 residues. V was clipped by 3 bases and J by 4 bases; unmatched bases: 10. The germline gives CDR1 SQVTM, CDR2 ANQGSEA. CDR3 sequence reads: CSVDTDRGRGETQYY. The CDR3 DNA reads TGCAGCGTTGATACCGACAGGGGACGCGGAGAGACCCAGTACTAC.

The V call is TRBV12-5, the J call TRBJ2-3; the D gene is possibly TRBD2 (5 bases). CDR3 length: 14 amino acids. The germline V gene has CDR1 LGHNT and CDR2 FRNRAP. V shed 7 bases and J shed 7 bases, with 18 bases lying between them. CDR3 region: CASVGQLGVHTQYF. The CDR3 nucleotides are TGTGCTAGTGTCGGCCAACTAGGAGTGCATACGCAGTATTTT.

Turning to this clonotype: One end of the junction is discordant with germline, which a read error may explain. The V gene is TRBV4-3, the J gene TRBJ1-4; D not resolved. The CDR3 runs to 13 residues. Germline V gives CDR1 LGHNA, CDR2 YSLEER. The CDR3 is CASSQGHNEKLIF. The DNA for the CDR3 is TGCGCCAGCAGCCAAGGTCATAATGAAAAACTGATTTTT.

The J gene is TRBJ2-7, the V gene TRBV11-2; TRBD2 is a possible D gene (5 bases). Germline CDR1 is SGHAT and CDR2 is FQNNGV. V lost 0 bases, J lost 13 bases, and 22 bases lay in between. The CDR3 contains 15 residues. As DNA, the CDR3 is TGTGCCAGCAGCTTAGAGTCCGGGGTCTCTGGCGGGCAATACTTC. It encodes CASSLESGVSGGQYF.

On this clonotype: A much larger clone differs by one base, so this may be a read error. This chain uses TRBV12-3 or TRBV12-4 with TRBJ1-2; 8 bases are shared with TRBD1. This CDR3 has 13 amino acids. Here the CDR3 DNA reads TGTGCCAGCAGTTTACGGGGGACAGGCGGCTGCACCTTC. It translates to CASSLRGTGGCTF.

Regarding this clonotype: The junction and the germline gene differ at one end; a read error may be behind it. V gene TRBV6-1 combines with J gene TRBJ1-5; TRBD1 is a possible D gene (5 bases). CDR1 and CDR2 from the germline V gene are MNHNS and SASEGT. The CDR3 is made up of 16 amino acids. The CDR3 bases are TGTACCAGCAGTAGGTTCGAGTTGGGGGACAATCAGCCCCAGCATTTT. Translation: CTSSRFELGDNQPQHF.

The chain recombines TRBV29-1 with TRBJ1-1; 11 bases match TRBD1. This CDR3 has 16 amino acids. Looked up from germline, CDR1 is SQVTM and CDR2 is ANQGSEA. CDR3 region: CSASTGQGALSIEAFF. The CDR3 DNA follows: TGCAGTGCTTCGACCGGACAGGGGGCGCTTAGCATTGAAGCTTTCTTT.

As concerns this clonotype: This likely comes from a read error, as the CDR3 has no conserved phenylalanine or tryptophan at its end. The DNA is left out, because the CDR3 cannot be placed on it with certainty; the CDR3 is given as TCRdb lists it. The chain employs TRBV6-1 and TRBJ2-1; the table calls TRBD2, which could not be checked here. The CDR3 length is 14 residues, termini included. CDR1 and CDR2 (germline): MNHNS, SASEGT. This CDR3 is CASPIPLSYNEEFL.

V and J are TRBV12-3 or TRBV12-4 and TRBJ2-7; 8 bases fit TRBD2. This CDR3 region has 18 residues. V shed 0 bases, J shed 0 bases, and the junction held 10 bases outside the gene matches. The DNA for the CDR3 is TGTGCCAGCAGTTTAGCACGGGCTAGCGGGTGCCTCTCCTACGAGCAGTACTTC. Translating gives CASSLARASGCLSYEQYF.

A single count supports this clonotype. The junction departs from the called germline gene at one end, perhaps through a read error. The genes are TRBV12-3 or TRBV12-4 and TRBJ2-7, with a tentative D call TRBD1 (5 bases). The CDR3 runs 14 residues. As DNA, the CDR3 is TGTACCAGCAGACCTAGGGGCAGAGTCTACGAGCAGTACTTC. The encoded protein is CTSRPRGRVYEQYF.

Notes on this clonotype: This CDR3 is missing its conserved last phenylalanine or tryptophan, likely due to a read error. The rearrangement links TRBV11-2 to TRBJ2-1; the D gene could be TRBD1 or TRBD2 (5 bases each). Trimming cost V 0 bases and J 12 bases, with 21 bases left between them. Germline lookup yields CDR1 SGHAT and CDR2 FQNNGV. There are 16 residues in the CDR3. Here the CDR3 DNA reads TGTGCCAGCAGCTTAGATCGTATAGCGTTAGGGGATGGGCAGTTCCTC. Protein sequence: CASSLDRIALGDGQFL.

In its sample, this clonotype was seen a few times. V usage is TRBV6-6 and J usage is TRBJ1-1, with 8 positions matching TRBD1. Germline assignment: CDR1 MNHNY and CDR2 SVGAGI (reference sequence). This CDR3 spans 13 amino acids. Trimming at V came to 2 bases and at J to 4 bases, leaving 0 bases not matched to a gene. This chain's CDR3 is CASSYTGGTEAFF. In nucleotides, the CDR3 is TGTGCCAGCAGTTACACAGGGGGCACTGAAGCTTTCTTT.

J is TRBJ2-7 and V is TRBV6-2 or TRBV6-3, with TRBD2 matching 9 bases. V was pared by 10 bases and J by 4 bases, with 8 bases of the junction left unmatched. The CDR3 extends over 13 amino acids. The germline V gene encodes CDR1 MNHEY and CDR2 SVGEGT. CDR3 loop: CATRVSGRYEQYF. CDR3 DNA: TGTGCCACACGGGTTAGCGGGAGATACGAGCAGTACTTC.

In regard to this clonotype: It may be a read error: a sequence one base away is much more abundant. The CDR3 DNA is TGCAGCGTGAGCTTAGGAAGCACAGATACGCAGTATTTT. It codes for CSVSLGSTDTQYF. The rearrangement uses TRBV29-1 and TRBJ2-3; no clear D gene. Trimming took off 6 bases at V and 0 bases at J, with 10 bases between the two ends. The CDR3 totals 13 residues. Germline CDR1 reads SQVTM; CDR2 reads ANQGSEA.

This chain connects TRBV9 to TRBJ2-2; D might be TRBD1 (6 bases). The ends were cut back, 3 bases at V and 4 bases at J, with 10 bases in the middle. This CDR3 spans 14 amino acids. Germline V CDR1 and CDR2: SGDLS, YYNGEE. The CDR3 DNA follows: TGTGCCAGCAGCGACAGGGTGGGCACCGGGGAGCTGTTTTTT. Translated: CASSDRVGTGELFF.

The chain employs TRBV6-6 and TRBJ2-7, with 7 bases that match TRBD1. J lost 2 bases, V lost 5 bases, and 3 bases had no gene match. CDR3 length: 13 amino acids. Germline CDR1 is MNHNY and CDR2 is SVGAGI (reference sequence). The CDR3 DNA follows: TGTGCCAGCAGTCAGACAGGGACCTACGAGCAGTACTTC. Translation: CASSQTGTYEQYF.

The chain recombines TRBV6-2 or TRBV6-3 with TRBJ2-1; TRBD2 aligns across 7 bases. Germline assignment: CDR1 MNHEY and CDR2 SVGEGT. The length of the CDR3 is 14 residues. V shed 6 bases, J shed 8 bases, and the junction held 10 bases outside the gene matches. The CDR3 region is CASSSDPTSHEQFF. The DNA of the CDR3 is TGTGCCAGCAGCTCCGACCCGACTAGCCATGAGCAGTTCTTC.